The sequence of this TCR beta chain was determined in a study of shared clonotypes between healthy human individuals. As handled by the study authors: ImmunoSEQ output lacked quality scores and full-length reads, limiting matched filtering. Clones were sequenced by immunoSEQ multiplex PCR, and TCRdb holds only the in-frame ones, with some missing. That table furnishes V, J and clone size, whereas the DNA furnished D and trimming. This sample has around 340,000 clones, with 73% found just once. The V gene's germline CDR1 is SGHDT and CDR2 YYEEEE. The CDR3 is made up of 14 amino acids. Trimming pared 2 bases from V and 5 bases from J, leaving 13 bases between.

This chain uses TRBV5-6 with TRBJ1-2, with D perhaps matching TRBD1 (5 bases). Sequenced sample: memory CD4+ T cells sorted from blood. Sample subset: CD45RA-negative fraction. This sequence was found in a man under 40 in good health. The CDR3 DNA follows: TGTGCCAGCAGCTTTTACGGGGGGTCATATGGCTACACCTTC. As protein: CASSFYGGSYGYTF.